This T cell receptor (beta chain) is drawn from a study of blood T cell repertoires in COVID-19. Looking at the study overall: The United States, Italy and Spain were the sources of the acute and convalescent COVID-19 samples.

In the authors' methods: From reference gene primer amplification, estimates of nucleated cell counts were derived. The assay was immunoSEQ multiplex PCR, and TCRdb's table has in-frame clones only and misses some. V and J calls and clone size are copied from that table; D and trimming were computed from the DNA. Among 230,000 or so clones listed, 85% to 90% were seen once. Germline V lookup: CDR1 MNHEY, CDR2 SVGAGI. With 2 bases removed from V and 8 bases from J, the gap between germline ends came to 15 bases. The CDR3 runs 15 residues. Sequences were obtained from peripheral blood. The TCR comes from a woman in her sixties with COVID-19, enrolled during active disease. The V and J genes are TRBV6-5 and TRBJ1-4; D not resolved. CDR3 protein: CASSYVSTRLEKLFF. CDR3 bases: TGTGCCAGCAGTTACGTCTCAACTCGGTTAGAAAAACTGTTTTTT.